This is a list of T cell receptor beta chains from one sample in a study of T cell changes during pregnancy in multiple sclerosis. Method: immunoSEQ multiplex PCR; TCRdb's copy keeps in-frame clones and lacks some. The data contain tens of thousands of clones, 90% to 95% of them singletons. Specimen: peripheral blood, collected in the third trimester of pregnancy. The receptors come from a female donor with multiple sclerosis, enrolled in a pregnancy study. Each CDR3 is given with its conserved first and last residue. D genes are given only for firm matches. Some rows mark clone size as missing; the rest say once, few, many or name a class of expanded clone.

.	TRBV28	TRBJ2-1	.	TGTGCCAGCAGCTCGGTTCAAGAGAATGAGCAGTTCTTC	CASSSVQENEQFF
.	TRBV2	TRBJ2-1	.	TGTGCCAGCAGTCCAGGGGCCTACAATGAGCAGTTCTTC	CASSPGAYNEQFF
.	TRBV9	TRBJ2-1	TRBD2	TGTGCCAGCAGCGGTGGACTAGCGGGAGGGTCCTACAATGAGCAGTTCTTC	CASSGGLAGGSYNEQFF
.	TRBV11-2	TRBJ2-6	.	TGTGCCAGCAGCACCCTCCGTCACAGGCTCTTCTCTGGGGCCAACGTCCTGACTTTC	CASSTLRHRLFSGANVLTF
few	TRBV6-1	TRBJ1-5	.	TGTGCCAGCAGTGAAGCGGGACATAGCAATCAGCCCCAGCATTTT	CASSEAGHSNQPQHF
.	TRBV15	TRBJ2-7	TRBD1	TGTGCCACCAGCAGAGGGGGGACAGACTACGAGCAGTACTTC	CATSRGGTDYEQYF
.	TRBV6-1	TRBJ2-1	TRBD2	TGTGCCAGCAGTGAATTTGTAACTAGCGGGGAGTGGGGCGATGAGCAGTTCTTC	CASSEFVTSGEWGDEQFF
.	TRBV9	TRBJ2-5	.	TGTGCCAGCAGCGTAGGGACACAAGAGACCCAGTACTTC	CASSVGTQETQYF
.	TRBV12-5	TRBJ2-1	.	TGTGCTAGTGGGTCATCCTACAATGAGCAGTTCTTC	CASGSSYNEQFF
.	TRBV6-5	TRBJ2-5	TRBD2	TGTGCCAGCAGCAACTACGGGGGGGTCGATGAGACCCAGTACTTC	CASSNYGGVDETQYF
.	TRBV27	TRBJ2-1	.	TGTGCCAGCAGTCCGTCCAGGGGCAATGAGCAGTTCTTC	CASSPSRGNEQFF